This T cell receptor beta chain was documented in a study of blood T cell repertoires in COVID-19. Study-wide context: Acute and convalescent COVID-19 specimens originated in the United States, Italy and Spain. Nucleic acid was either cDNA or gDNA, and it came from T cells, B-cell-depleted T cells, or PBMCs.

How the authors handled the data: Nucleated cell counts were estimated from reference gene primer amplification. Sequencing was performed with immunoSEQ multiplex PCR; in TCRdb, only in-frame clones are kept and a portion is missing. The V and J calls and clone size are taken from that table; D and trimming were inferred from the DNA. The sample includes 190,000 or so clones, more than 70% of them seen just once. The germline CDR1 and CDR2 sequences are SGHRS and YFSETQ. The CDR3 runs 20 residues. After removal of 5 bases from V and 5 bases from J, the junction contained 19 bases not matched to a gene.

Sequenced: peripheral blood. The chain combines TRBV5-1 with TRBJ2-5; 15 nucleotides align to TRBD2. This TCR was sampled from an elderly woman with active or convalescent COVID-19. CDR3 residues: CASSFSRGLAGGLVEETQYF. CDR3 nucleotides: TGCGCCAGCAGTTTCTCCCGTGGACTAGCGGGGGGGCTGGTGGAGGAGACCCAGTACTTC. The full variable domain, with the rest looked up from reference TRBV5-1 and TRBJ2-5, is KAGVTQTPRYLIKTRGQQVTLSCSPISGHRSVSWYQQTPGQGLQFLFEYFSETQRNKGNFPGRFSGRQFSNSRSEMNVSTLELGDSALYLCASSFSRGLAGGLVEETQYFGPGTRLLVL.